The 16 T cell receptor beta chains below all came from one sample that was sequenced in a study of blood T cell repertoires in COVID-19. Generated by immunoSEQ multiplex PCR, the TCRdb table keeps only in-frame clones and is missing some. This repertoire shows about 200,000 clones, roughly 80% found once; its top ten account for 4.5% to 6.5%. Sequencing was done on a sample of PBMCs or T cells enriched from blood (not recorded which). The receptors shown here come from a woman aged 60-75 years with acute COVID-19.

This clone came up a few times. CDR3 loop: CASSLDTNYGYTF. CDR3 nucleotide sequence: TGTGCCAGCAGCTTAGACACAAACTATGGCTACACCTTC. The J gene is TRBJ1-2, the V gene TRBV11-2; D is ambiguous. This CDR3 contains 13 residues. From germline, CDR1 is SGHAT and CDR2 FQNNGV. The V gene lost 0 bases and the J gene lost 2 bases, with 4 bases spanning the gap.

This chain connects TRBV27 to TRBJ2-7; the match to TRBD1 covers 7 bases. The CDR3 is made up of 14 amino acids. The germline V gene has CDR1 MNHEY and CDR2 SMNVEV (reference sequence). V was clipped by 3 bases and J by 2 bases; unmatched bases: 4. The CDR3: CASSFYRGPYEQYV. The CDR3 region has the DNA TGTGCCAGCAGTTTCTACAGGGGCCCCTACGAGCAGTACGTC.

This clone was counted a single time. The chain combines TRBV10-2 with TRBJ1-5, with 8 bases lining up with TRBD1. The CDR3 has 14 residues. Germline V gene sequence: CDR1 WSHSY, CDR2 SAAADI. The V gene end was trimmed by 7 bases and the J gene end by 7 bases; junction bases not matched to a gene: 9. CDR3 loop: CASKSLTGEQPQHF. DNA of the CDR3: TGCGCCAGCAAATCGTTGACAGGGGAACAGCCCCAGCATTTT.

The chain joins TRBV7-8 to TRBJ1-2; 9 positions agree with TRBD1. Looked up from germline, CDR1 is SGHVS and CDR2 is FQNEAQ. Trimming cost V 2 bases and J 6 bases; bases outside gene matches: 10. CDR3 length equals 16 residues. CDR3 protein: CASSLRGQGLHDGYTF. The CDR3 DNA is TGTGCCAGCAGCTTAAGGGGACAGGGATTACACGATGGCTACACCTTC.

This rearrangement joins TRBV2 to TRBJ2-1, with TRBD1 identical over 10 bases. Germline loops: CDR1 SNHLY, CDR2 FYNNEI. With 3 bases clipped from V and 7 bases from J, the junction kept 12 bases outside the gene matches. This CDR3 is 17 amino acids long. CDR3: CASSEGQGLTLANEQFF. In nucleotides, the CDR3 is TGTGCCAGCAGTGAGGGACAGGGGTTGACCTTAGCTAATGAGCAGTTCTTC.

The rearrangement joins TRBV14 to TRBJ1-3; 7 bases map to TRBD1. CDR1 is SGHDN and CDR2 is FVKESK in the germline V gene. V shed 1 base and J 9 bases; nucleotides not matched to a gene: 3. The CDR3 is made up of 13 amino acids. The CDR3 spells CASSQGRGPTIYF. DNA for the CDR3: TGTGCCAGCAGCCAAGGGAGGGGGCCCACCATATATTTT. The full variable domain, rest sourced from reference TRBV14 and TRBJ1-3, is EAGVTQFPSHSVIEKGQTVTLRCDPISGHDNLYWYRRVMGKEIKFLLHFVKESKQDESGMPNNRFLAERTGGTYSTLKVQPAELEDSGVYFCASSQGRGPTIYFGEGSWLTVV.

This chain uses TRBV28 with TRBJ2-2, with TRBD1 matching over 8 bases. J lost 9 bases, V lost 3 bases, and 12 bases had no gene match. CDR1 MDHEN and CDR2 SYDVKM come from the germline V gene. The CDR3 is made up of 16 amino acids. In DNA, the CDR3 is TGTGCCAGCAGTTTGCCCTTAGGACAGGGTGGGCGGGAGCTGTTTTTT. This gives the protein CASSLPLGQGGRELFF. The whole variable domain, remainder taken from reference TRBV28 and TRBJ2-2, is DVKVTQSSRYLVKRTGEKVFLECVQDMDHENMFWYRQDPGLGLRLIYFSYDVKMKEKGDIPEGYSVSREKKERFSLILESASTNQTSMYLCASSLPLGQGGRELFFGEGSRLTVL.

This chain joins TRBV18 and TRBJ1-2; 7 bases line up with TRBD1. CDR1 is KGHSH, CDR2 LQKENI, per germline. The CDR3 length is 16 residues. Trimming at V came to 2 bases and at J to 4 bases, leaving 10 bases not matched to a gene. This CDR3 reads CASSPRDQGDGYGYTF. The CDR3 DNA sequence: TGTGCCAGCTCACCAAGGGATCAGGGGGATGGCTATGGCTACACCTTC. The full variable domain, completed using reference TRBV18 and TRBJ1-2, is NAGVMQNPRHLVRRRGQEARLRCSPMKGHSHVYWYRQLPEEGLKFMVYLQKENIIDESGMPKERFSAEFPKEGPSILRIQQVVRGDSAAYFCASSPRDQGDGYGYTFGSGTRLTVV.

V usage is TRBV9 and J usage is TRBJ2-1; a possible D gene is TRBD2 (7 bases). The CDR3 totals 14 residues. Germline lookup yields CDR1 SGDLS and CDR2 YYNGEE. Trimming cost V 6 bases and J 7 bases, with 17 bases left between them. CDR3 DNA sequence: TGTGCCAGCACCGAAGGCGGGGGCACTAATGAGCAGTTCTTC. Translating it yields CASTEGGGTNEQFF. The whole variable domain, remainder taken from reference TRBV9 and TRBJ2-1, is DSGVTQTPKHLITATGQRVTLRCSPRSGDLSVYWYQQSLDQGLQFLIQYYNGEERAKGNILERFSAQQFPDLHSELNLSSLELGDSALYFCASTEGGGTNEQFFGPGTRLTVL.

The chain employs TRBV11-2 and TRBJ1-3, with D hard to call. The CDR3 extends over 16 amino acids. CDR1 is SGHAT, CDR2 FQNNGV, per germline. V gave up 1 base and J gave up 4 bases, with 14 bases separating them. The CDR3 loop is CASSLGVRSRGNTIYF. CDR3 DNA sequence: TGTGCCAGCAGCTTAGGGGTCAGGTCAAGAGGAAACACCATATATTTT.

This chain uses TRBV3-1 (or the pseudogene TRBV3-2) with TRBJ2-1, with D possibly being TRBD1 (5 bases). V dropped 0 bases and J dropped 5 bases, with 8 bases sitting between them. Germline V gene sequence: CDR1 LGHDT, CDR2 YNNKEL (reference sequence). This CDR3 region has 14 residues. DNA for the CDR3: TGTGCCAGCAGCCAAGACAGGGCCCACAATGAGCAGTTCTTC. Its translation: CASSQDRAHNEQFF.

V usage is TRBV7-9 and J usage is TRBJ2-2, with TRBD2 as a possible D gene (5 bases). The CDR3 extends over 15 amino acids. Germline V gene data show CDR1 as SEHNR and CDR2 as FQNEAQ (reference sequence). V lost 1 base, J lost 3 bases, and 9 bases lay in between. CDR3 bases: TGTGCCAGCAGCTTAGGGGGTAGCGACACCGGGGAGCTGTTTTTT. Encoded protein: CASSLGGSDTGELFF.

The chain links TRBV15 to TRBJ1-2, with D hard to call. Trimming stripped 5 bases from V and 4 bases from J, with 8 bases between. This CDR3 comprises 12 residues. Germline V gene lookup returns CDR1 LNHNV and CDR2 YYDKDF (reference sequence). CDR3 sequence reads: CATSLDTYGYTF. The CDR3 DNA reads TGTGCCACCAGCTTAGACACCTATGGCTACACCTTC.

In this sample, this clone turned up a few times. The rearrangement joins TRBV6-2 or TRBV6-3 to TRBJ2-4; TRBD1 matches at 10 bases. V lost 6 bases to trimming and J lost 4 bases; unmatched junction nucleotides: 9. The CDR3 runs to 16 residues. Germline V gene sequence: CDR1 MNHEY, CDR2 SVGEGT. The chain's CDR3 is CASSSLPGQGKNIQYF. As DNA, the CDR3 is TGTGCCAGCAGCTCACTTCCGGGACAGGGGAAAAACATTCAGTACTTC.

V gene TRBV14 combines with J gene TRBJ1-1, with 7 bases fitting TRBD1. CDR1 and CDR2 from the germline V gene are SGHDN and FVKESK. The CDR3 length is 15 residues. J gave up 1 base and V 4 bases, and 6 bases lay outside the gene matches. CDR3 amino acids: CASSPSGTANTEAFF. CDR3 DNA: TGTGCCAGCAGCCCTTCCGGGACAGCGAACACTGAAGCTTTCTTT. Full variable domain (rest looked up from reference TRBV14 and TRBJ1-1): EAGVTQFPSHSVIEKGQTVTLRCDPISGHDNLYWYRRVMGKEIKFLLHFVKESKQDESGMPNNRFLAERTGGTYSTLKVQPAELEDSGVYFCASSPSGTANTEAFFGQGTRLTVV.

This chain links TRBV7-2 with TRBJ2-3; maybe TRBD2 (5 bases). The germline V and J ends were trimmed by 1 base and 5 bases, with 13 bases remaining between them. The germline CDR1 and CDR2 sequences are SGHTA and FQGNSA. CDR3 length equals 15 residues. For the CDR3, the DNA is TGTGCCAGCAGCTTAGTTGGGAGACCTGTAGATACGCAGTATTTT. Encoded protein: CASSLVGRPVDTQYF.